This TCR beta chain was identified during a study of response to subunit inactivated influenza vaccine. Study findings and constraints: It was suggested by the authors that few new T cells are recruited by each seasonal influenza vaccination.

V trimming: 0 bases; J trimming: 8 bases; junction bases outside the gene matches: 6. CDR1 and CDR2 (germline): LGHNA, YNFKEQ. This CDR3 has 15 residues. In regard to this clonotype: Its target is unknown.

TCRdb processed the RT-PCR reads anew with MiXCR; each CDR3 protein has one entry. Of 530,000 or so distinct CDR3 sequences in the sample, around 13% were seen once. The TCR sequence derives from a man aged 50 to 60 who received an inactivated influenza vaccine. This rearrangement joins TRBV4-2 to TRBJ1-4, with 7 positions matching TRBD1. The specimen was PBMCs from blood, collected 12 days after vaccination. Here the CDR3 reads CASSQDPDRDEKLFF. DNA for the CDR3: TGTGCCAGCAGCCAAGACCCTGACAGGGACGAAAAACTGTTTTTT.